What follows are 25 T cell receptor beta chains derived from one specimen sequenced in a study of T cell repertoires in ileal Crohn's disease. The table came from immunoSEQ multiplex PCR; TCRdb's copy has only in-frame clones and leaves some out. The sample carries 30,000 to 35,000 clones, roughly 77% recorded once. Sequenced input: ileal tissue. All receptors come from an adult with Crohn's disease.

The chain links TRBV6-4 to TRBJ1-6; the match to TRBD1 covers 8 bases. This CDR3 comprises 19 residues. J was trimmed by 0 bases and V by 2 bases; bases with no gene match: 9. CDR1 is MRHNA and CDR2 is SNTAGT in the germline V gene. In DNA, the CDR3 is TGTGCCAGCAGTGACCCCGGGACAGGCTGGGGCTCCTATAATTCACCCCTCCACTTT. It is translated as CASSDPGTGWGSYNSPLHF.

This clone occurred a few times. The genes are TRBV5-1 and TRBJ1-1; 8 bases are shared with TRBD1. Germline V gene data show CDR1 as SGHRS and CDR2 as YFSETQ. The CDR3 contains 17 residues. The ends lost 4 bases at V and 2 bases at J; junction bases unmatched: 13. The CDR3 coding sequence is TGCGCCAGCAGCGTACTGACAGGGGCGAGATCTAACACTGAAGCTTTCTTT. Amino acids: CASSVLTGARSNTEAFF.

The rearrangement joins TRBV6-1 to TRBJ1-5, with 7 bases identical to TRBD1. The ends lost 8 bases at V and 5 bases at J; junction bases unmatched: 9. The V gene's germline CDR1 is MNHNS and CDR2 SASEGT. The CDR3 totals 14 residues. Here the CDR3 DNA reads TGTGCCAGCCACGCGGGACAGATCTATCAGCCCCAGCATTTT. Its protein product is CASHAGQIYQPQHF.

This clone has just a few counts. This chain joins TRBV7-2 and TRBJ1-1; D possibly corresponds to TRBD1 (6 bases). Between the trimmed V and J ends, which lost 5 bases and 3 bases, there was a span of 16 bases. There are 15 residues in the CDR3. Germline V gives CDR1 SGHTA, CDR2 FQGNSA. The chain's CDR3 is CASSLKGGIDTEAFF. DNA of the CDR3: TGTGCCAGCAGCCTTAAAGGGGGAATTGACACTGAAGCTTTCTTT.

The chain combines TRBV5-1 with TRBJ2-2; no clear D gene. CDR1 SGHRS and CDR2 YFSETQ come from the germline V gene. This CDR3 has 15 amino acids. The V end lost 0 bases, the J end lost 4 bases, and 10 bases lay between the germline ends. CDR3 residues: CASSLGRPSTGELFF. CDR3 bases: TGCGCCAGCAGCTTGGGCAGGCCCTCCACCGGGGAGCTGTTTTTT.

J is TRBJ1-3 and V is TRBV2, with D possibly TRBD1 on 5 matching bases. V was shortened by 6 bases and J by 4 bases, with 13 bases between the two germline ends. Germline-derived CDR1 and CDR2 are SNHLY and FYNNEI. This CDR3 region has 14 residues. The CDR3 sequence is CASRPRGTGNTIYF. The CDR3 DNA follows: TGTGCCAGCAGACCCCGGGGGACGGGAAACACCATATATTTT.

This chain joins TRBV21-1 and TRBJ1-1; the tabulated D call, TRBD1, remains unverified against the DNA. TRBV21-1 is marked as a pseudogene. The CDR3 covers 13 residues. The CDR3 loop reads CASLSHRGRWAFF. CDR3 DNA sequence: TGTGCCAGCCTAAGCCACAGGGGGCGGTGGGCTTTCTTT.

The gene calls are TRBV11-1 and TRBJ2-7, with 9 bases that match TRBD2. This CDR3 has 15 amino acids. Germline V gene sequence: CDR1 SGHAT, CDR2 FQDESV (reference sequence). V shed 6 bases and J 2 bases; nucleotides not matched to a gene: 8. The CDR3 nucleotides are TGTGCCAGCAGAGACGGGGCTAGCGGGGCCTACGAGCAGTACTTC. Its translation is CASRDGASGAYEQYF.

V gene TRBV6-1 combines with J gene TRBJ1-2; no firm D call. In germline, CDR1 is MNHNS, CDR2 SASEGT. The V gene lost 3 bases and the J gene lost 8 bases, with 16 bases spanning the gap. The CDR3 is 14 residues long. In nucleotides, the CDR3 is TGTGCCAGCAGTGAGGGAATGGACTACCGGGGCTACACCTTC. Translation: CASSEGMDYRGYTF.

This sequence joins TRBV7-2 and TRBJ1-1, with D possibly matching TRBD1 (6 bases). Germline V CDR1 and CDR2: SGHTA, FQGNSA. V lost 1 base, J lost 1 base, and 13 bases lay in between. The CDR3 is 16 residues long. The CDR3 bases are TGTGCCAGCAGCTTAGTCGGGACCAGGGGGAACACTGAAGCTTTCTTT. Protein product: CASSLVGTRGNTEAFF.

The V call is TRBV4-1, the J call TRBJ1-3; no clear D gene. Germline V gene sequence: CDR1 MGHRA, CDR2 YSYEKL. Trimming shortened V by 2 bases and J by 0 bases, and 14 bases separated the two germline ends. CDR3 length: 17 amino acids. The CDR3 reads CASSQTDDSSSGNTIYF. CDR3 DNA: TGCGCCAGCAGCCAAACCGATGACTCGAGCTCTGGAAACACCATATATTTT.

This clone has only one observation. The chain combines TRBV6-1 with TRBJ2-2, with TRBD1 identical over 7 bases. Looked up from germline, CDR1 is MNHNS and CDR2 is SASEGT. This CDR3 comprises 16 residues. V trimming: 2 bases; J trimming: 5 bases; junction bases outside the gene matches: 8. The CDR3: CASSEIKGAWTGELFF. CDR3 DNA sequence: TGTGCCAGCAGTGAAATTAAGGGGGCCTGGACCGGGGAGCTGTTTTTT.

The rearrangement links TRBV6-5 to TRBJ1-2, with a tentative D call TRBD1 (5 bases). This CDR3 spans 15 amino acids. With 2 bases removed from V and 6 bases from J, the gap between germline ends came to 16 bases. Germline CDR1 and CDR2: MNHEY and SVGAGI. The CDR3 loop reads CASSYQTGVRDGYTF. CDR3 sequence (DNA): TGTGCCAGCAGTTACCAAACGGGGGTCCGCGATGGCTACACCTTC.

The chain recombines TRBV2 with TRBJ2-3, with D hard to call. The V end was cut by 6 bases, the J end by 2 bases, with 6 bases between. The germline V gene encodes CDR1 SNHLY and CDR2 FYNNEI. The CDR3 has 12 amino acids. DNA for the CDR3: TGTGCCAGCAGGAGGAACACAGATACGCAGTATTTT. Protein sequence: CASRRNTDTQYF.

This clone was found once. J is TRBJ1-5 and V is TRBV29-1; unclear D gene. Germline V gives CDR1 SQVTM, CDR2 ANQGSEA. The CDR3 length is 13 residues. V dropped 6 bases and J dropped 6 bases, with 15 bases sitting between them. In DNA form, the CDR3 reads TGCAGCGTCGCCGGTTCGAGCGTTCAGCCCCAGCATTTT. Translation gives CSVAGSSVQPQHF. Using reference TRBV29-1 and TRBJ1-5 for the parts outside the CDR3, the full variable domain is SAVISQKPSRDICQRGTSLTIQCQVDSQVTMMFWYRQQPGQSLTLIATANQGSEATYESGFVIDKFPISRPNLTFSTLTVSNMSPEDSSIYLCSVAGSSVQPQHFGDGTRLSIL.

The chain employs TRBV5-1 and TRBJ2-5; TRBD2 aligns across 9 bases. The CDR3 runs 15 residues. Per the germline V gene, CDR1 is SGHRS and CDR2 is YFSETQ. Unmatched junction bases numbered 7, after V lost 1 base and J lost 6 bases. In nucleotides, the CDR3 is TGCGCCAGCAGCTTGATCCTAGCGGGAATGAAGACCCAGTACTTC. Protein sequence: CASSLILAGMKTQYF.

This clone has only a few counts. This sequence joins TRBV19 and TRBJ2-1; 7 nucleotides align to TRBD2. This CDR3 spans 14 amino acids. Per germline, CDR1 LNHDA and CDR2 SQIVND (reference sequence). The junction had 2 bases not matched to a gene; V was cut back by 0 bases and J by 6 bases. The CDR3 DNA follows: TGTGCCAGTAGTATAGATCCGGGGGGCAATGAGCAGTTCTTC. As protein: CASSIDPGGNEQFF. Full variable domain (rest looked up from reference TRBV19 and TRBJ2-1): DGGITQSPKYLFRKEGQNVTLSCEQNLNHDAMYWYRQDPGQGLRLIYYSQIVNDFQKGDIAEGYSVSREKKESFPLTVTSAQKNPTAFYLCASSIDPGGNEQFFGPGTRLTVL.

This sequence joins TRBV4-1 and TRBJ2-2, with 10 bases identical to TRBD2. After removal of 7 bases from V and 7 bases from J, the junction contained 12 bases not matched to a gene. This CDR3 has 16 amino acids. Germline CDR1 reads MGHRA; CDR2 reads YSYEKL. The CDR3 nucleotides read TGCGCCAGCACTCGTGGACTAGCGGCCCTCAACGGGGAGCTGTTTTTT. Translated: CASTRGLAALNGELFF.

The chain carries TRBV10-3 and TRBJ2-3, with D possibly matching TRBD2 (7 bases). V was shortened by 4 bases and J by 4 bases, with 18 bases between the two germline ends. The CDR3 is 16 residues long. Per the germline V gene, CDR1 is ENHRY and CDR2 is SYGVKD. The CDR3 here is CAISGRGGQRPDTQYF. CDR3 nucleotides: TGTGCCATCAGTGGTAGGGGGGGCCAACGACCAGATACGCAGTATTTT.

V usage is TRBV10-1 and J usage is TRBJ1-2; D possibly corresponds to TRBD1 (6 bases). V was trimmed by 2 bases and J by 9 bases, leaving 25 bases between them. The length of the CDR3 is 17 residues. The germline V gene has CDR1 WNHNN and CDR2 SYGVQD (reference sequence). As DNA, the CDR3 is TGCGCCAGCAGTGAGAACTATACGGACAGTCAACGGATTTGCTACACCTTC. This gives the protein CASSENYTDSQRICYTF.

The chain has TRBV5-1 and TRBJ2-5, with D possibly being TRBD1 (5 bases). The last part of the DNA fits TRBJ2-7 better; the J call may be wrong. The V gene's germline CDR1 is SGHRS and CDR2 YFSETQ. The CDR3 contains 14 residues. CDR3 bases: TGCGCCAGCAGCCTCCAGGGAAGACCCTACGAGCAGTACTTC. This codes for CASSLQGRPYEQYF.

This clone was detected only once. The J gene is TRBJ2-7, the V gene TRBV19; 10 bases are a match to TRBD2. Germline assignment: CDR1 LNHDA and CDR2 SQIVND (reference sequence). J gave up 1 base and V 3 bases, and 6 bases lay outside the gene matches. This CDR3 comprises 16 residues. The CDR3 loop reads CASSILAGGSSYEQYF. The CDR3, as DNA: TGTGCCAGTAGTATTTTAGCGGGAGGATCGTCCTACGAGCAGTACTTC.

The chain joins TRBV14 to TRBJ1-1; D is unresolved. CDR3 length: 13 residues. With 4 bases removed from V and 2 bases from J, the gap between germline ends came to 8 bases. Germline CDR1 and CDR2: SGHDN and FVKESK. Here the CDR3 reads CASSRTRNTEAFF. The CDR3 nucleotides read TGTGCCAGCAGCCGTACAAGAAACACTGAAGCTTTCTTT.

This clone was counted a few times. This chain connects TRBV29-1 to TRBJ2-3; 10 nucleotides match TRBD2. J gave up 4 bases and V 3 bases, and 10 bases lay outside the gene matches. CDR1 and CDR2 (germline): SQVTM, ANQGSEA. This CDR3 comprises 16 residues. Here the CDR3 reads CSVDWSSGSYPDTQYF. The CDR3 DNA reads as TGCAGCGTTGATTGGTCTAGCGGGAGTTATCCAGATACGCAGTATTTT.

The chain carries TRBV10-1 and TRBJ2-2, with a weak D call TRBD1 (6 bases). This CDR3 region has 14 residues. CDR1 WNHNN and CDR2 SYGVQD come from the germline V gene (reference sequence). Trimming took 9 bases from V and 3 from J, leaving 14 bases between them. The CDR3 sequence: CARPRGLDTGELFF. For the CDR3, the DNA is TGCGCCAGACCCAGGGGTTTAGACACCGGGGAGCTGTTTTTT.